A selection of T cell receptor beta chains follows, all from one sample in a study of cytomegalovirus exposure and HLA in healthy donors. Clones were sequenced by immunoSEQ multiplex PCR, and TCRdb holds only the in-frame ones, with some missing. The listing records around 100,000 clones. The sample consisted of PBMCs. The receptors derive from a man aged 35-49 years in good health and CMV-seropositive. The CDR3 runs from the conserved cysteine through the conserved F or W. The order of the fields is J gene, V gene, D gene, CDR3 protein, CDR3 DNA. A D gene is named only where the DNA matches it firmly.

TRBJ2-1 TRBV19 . CASSRLRNEQFF TGTGCCAGTAGTCGACTCCGCAATGAGCAGTTCTTC
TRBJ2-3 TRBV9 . CASSVGPAAPRDTQYF TGTGCCAGCAGCGTAGGGCCAGCGGCCCCTCGGGATACGCAGTATTTT
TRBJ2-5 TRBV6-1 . CASGRTAQETQYF TGTGCCAGCGGGAGGACGGCCCAAGAGACCCAGTACTTC
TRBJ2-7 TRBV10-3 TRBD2 CAISDPQRGIYEQYF TGTGCCATCAGTGACCCCCAGCGGGGTATCTACGAGCAGTACTTC
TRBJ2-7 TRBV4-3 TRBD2 CASSQDPAGAYEQYF TGCGCCAGCAGCCAAGATCCAGCGGGAGCCTACGAGCAGTACTTC
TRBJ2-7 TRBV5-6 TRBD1 CASRTGTATYEQYF TGTGCCAGCAGAACCGGGACAGCAACCTACGAGCAGTACTTC
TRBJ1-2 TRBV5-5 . CASSRDYGYTF TGTGCCAGCAGCCGAGACTATGGCTACACCTTC
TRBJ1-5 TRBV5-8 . CASSLVGPGSNQPQHF TGTGCCAGCAGCTTGGTGGGGCCGGGTAGCAATCAGCCCCAGCATTTT
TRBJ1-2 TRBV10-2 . CASSLQKENYGYTF TGCGCCAGCAGTCTTCAAAAGGAGAACTATGGCTACACCTTC
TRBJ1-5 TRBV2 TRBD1 CASRGQGNQPQHF TGTGCCAGCAGAGGACAGGGGAATCAGCCCCAGCATTTT
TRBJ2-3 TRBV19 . CASSPGEWLHTQYF TGTGCCAGTAGCCCGGGGGAATGGCTTCATACGCAGTATTTT
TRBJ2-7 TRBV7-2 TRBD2 CASSSILAGGSYEQYF TGTGCCAGCAGCTCCATACTAGCGGGAGGGTCCTACGAGCAGTACTTC
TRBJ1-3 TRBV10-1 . CANRPISTVTGNTIYF TGCGCCAACCGGCCAATATCGACAGTGACTGGAAACACCATATATTTT
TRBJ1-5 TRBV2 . CASSGTGSNQPQHF TGTGCCAGCAGTGGAACAGGGAGCAATCAGCCCCAGCATTTT
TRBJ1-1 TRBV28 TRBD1 CASSLMRTGGQTEAFF TGTGCCAGCAGTCTAATGCGAACAGGGGGGCAAACTGAAGCTTTCTTT
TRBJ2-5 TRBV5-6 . CASSPFSGTQYF TGTGCCAGCAGCCCCTTTTCCGGGACCCAGTACTTC
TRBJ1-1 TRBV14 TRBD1 CASALRGQTEAFF TGTGCCAGCGCCCTGCGGGGACAGACTGAAGCTTTCTTT
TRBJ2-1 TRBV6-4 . CASSWDSSYNEQFF TGTGCCAGCAGTTGGGACTCCTCCTACAATGAGCAGTTCTTC
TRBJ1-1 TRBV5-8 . CASSPSGGARLNTEAFF TGTGCCAGCAGCCCTTCCGGGGGGGCGAGGTTGAACACTGAAGCTTTCTTT
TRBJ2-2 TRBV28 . CASSTYTGELFF TGTGCCAGCAGTACCTATACCGGGGAGCTGTTTTTT
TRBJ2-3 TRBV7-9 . CASSSVMSDTQYF TGTGCCAGCAGCTCTGTTATGTCAGATACGCAGTATTTT
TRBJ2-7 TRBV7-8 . CASSPLSGVDEQYF TGTGCCAGCAGCCCCCTCTCGGGGGTCGACGAGCAGTACTTC
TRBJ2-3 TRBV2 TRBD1 CASSELAGGATDTQYF TGTGCCAGCAGTGAACTGGCAGGGGGCGCGACAGATACGCAGTATTTT
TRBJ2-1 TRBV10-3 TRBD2 CAISESRGLAGDYNEQFF TGTGCCATCAGTGAGTCGCGCGGACTAGCTGGGGACTACAATGAGCAGTTCTTC
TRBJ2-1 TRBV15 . CATSRGQLAKQFF TGTGCCACCAGCAGAGGGCAACTAGCAAAACAGTTCTTC
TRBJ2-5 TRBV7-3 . CASSFGVQETQYF TGTGCCAGCAGCTTTGGAGTCCAAGAGACCCAGTACTTC
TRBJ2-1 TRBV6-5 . CASSYSRGSNEQFF TGTGCCAGCAGTTACTCTAGGGGCTCGAATGAGCAGTTCTTC
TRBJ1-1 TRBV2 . CASSVLANTEAFF TGTGCCAGCAGTGTTCTGGCGAACACTGAAGCTTTCTTT
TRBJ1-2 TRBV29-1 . CSVEWQGLYGYTF TGCAGCGTTGAGTGGCAGGGCCTCTATGGCTACACCTTC
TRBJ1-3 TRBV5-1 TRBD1 CASSSDRDRTSSGNTIYF TGCGCCAGCAGCTCCGATCGGGACAGAACCTCTTCTGGAAACACCATATATTTT
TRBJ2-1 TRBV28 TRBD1 CASSPRGQVYNEQFF TGTGCCAGCAGTCCAAGGGGACAGGTCTACAATGAGCAGTTCTTC